This T cell receptor beta chain originates from a study of blood T cell repertoires in COVID-19. The repertoire was sequenced with immunoSEQ multiplex PCR; TCRdb's copy has only in-frame clones and lacks some. Found here are about 240,000 clones, about 80% of them singletons; the top ten hold about 3.5%. Trimming took 5 bases from V and 0 from J, leaving 20 bases between them. The CDR3 has 18 amino acids. Looked up from germline, CDR1 is MNHEY and CDR2 is SVGEGT. Sequenced input: peripheral blood. The clonotype comes from an elderly woman with acute or convalescent COVID-19. This chain connects TRBV6-2 or TRBV6-3 to TRBJ2-1; D uncertain. Written as DNA, the CDR3 is TGTGCCAGCAGTCCCCAACCTAACGCTTGGAGCTCCTACAATGAGCAGTTCTTC. This sequence encodes CASSPQPNAWSSYNEQFF.